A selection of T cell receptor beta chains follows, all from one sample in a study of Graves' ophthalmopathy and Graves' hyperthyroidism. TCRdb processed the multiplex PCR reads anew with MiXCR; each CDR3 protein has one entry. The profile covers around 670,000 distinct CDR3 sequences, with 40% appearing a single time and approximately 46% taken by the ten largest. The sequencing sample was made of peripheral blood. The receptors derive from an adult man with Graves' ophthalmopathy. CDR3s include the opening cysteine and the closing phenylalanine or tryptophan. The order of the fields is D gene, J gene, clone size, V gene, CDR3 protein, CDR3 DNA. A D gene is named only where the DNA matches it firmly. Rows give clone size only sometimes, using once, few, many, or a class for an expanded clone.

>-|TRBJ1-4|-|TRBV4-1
CASSQDLGYRANEKLFF
TGCGCCAGCAGCCAAGATCTAGGGTATCGGGCTAATGAAAAACTGTTTTTT
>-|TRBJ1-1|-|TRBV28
CASSFTWAKEQNTEAFF
TGTGCCAGCAGTTTCACCTGGGCCAAGGAACAGAACACTGAAGCTTTCTTT
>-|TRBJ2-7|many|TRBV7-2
CASSSTPRDEQYF
TGTGCCAGCAGCTCGACTCCCAGGGACGAGCAGTACTTC
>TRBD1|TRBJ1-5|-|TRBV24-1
CATSDPGQERQHF
TGTGCCACCAGTGACCCAGGACAGGAGCGCCAGCATTTT
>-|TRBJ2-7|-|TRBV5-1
CASSLGGTRGEQYF
TGCGCCAGCAGCTTGGGCGGGACTCGAGGGGAGCAGTACTTC
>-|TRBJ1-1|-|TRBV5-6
CASSMENTEAFF
TGTGCCAGCAGCATGGAGAACACTGAAGCTTTCTTT
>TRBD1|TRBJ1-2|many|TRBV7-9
CASSEAGTEPHYGYTF
TGTGCCAGCAGCGAGGCCGGGACAGAGCCCCATTATGGCTACACCTTC
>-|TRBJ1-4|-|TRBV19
CASSYGVRDEKLFF
TGTGCCAGTAGCTACGGGGTTCGTGATGAAAAACTGTTTTTT
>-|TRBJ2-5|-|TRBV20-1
CSARDRGQGVQETQYF
TGCAGTGCTAGAGACCGGGGGCAGGGGGTTCAAGAGACCCAGTACTTC
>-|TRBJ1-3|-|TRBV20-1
CSARAGQGLTGNTIYF
TGCAGTGCTAGAGCGGGCCAGGGTCTAACTGGAAACACCATATATTTT
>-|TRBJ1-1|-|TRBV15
CATSLYGGTEAFF
TGTGCCACCAGCCTTTATGGAGGGACTGAAGCTTTCTTT
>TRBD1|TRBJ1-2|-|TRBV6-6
CASSLSAGQGRNYGYTF
TGTGCCAGCAGTTTATCGGCCGGACAGGGGAGAAACTATGGCTACACCTTC
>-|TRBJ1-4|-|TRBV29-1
CSVLRGAGEDEKLFF
TGCAGCGTACTCCGGGGGGCAGGGGAGGATGAAAAACTGTTTTTT
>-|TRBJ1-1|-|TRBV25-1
CASTIGATNTEAFF
TGTGCCAGCACCATAGGGGCTACGAACACTGAAGCTTTCTTT
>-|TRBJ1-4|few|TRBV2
CASSPHHATNEKLFF
TGTGCCAGCAGCCCCCATCATGCAACTAATGAAAAACTGTTTTTT
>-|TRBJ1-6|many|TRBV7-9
CASSLAGQGGSPLHF
TGTGCCAGCAGCTTAGCGGGCCAGGGAGGATCACCCCTCCACTTT
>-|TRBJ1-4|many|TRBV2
CASSEREKLFF
TGTGCCAGCAGTGAAAGGGAAAAACTGTTTTTT
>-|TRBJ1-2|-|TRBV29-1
CSLEGGYGYTF
TGCAGCTTAGAAGGGGGCTATGGCTACACCTTC
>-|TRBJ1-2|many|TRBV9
CASSVAAGSNYGYTF
TGTGCCAGCAGCGTAGCGGCGGGATCTAACTATGGCTACACCTTC
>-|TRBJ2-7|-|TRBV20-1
CSARDGRPLKGEQYF
TGCAGTGCTAGAGATGGGAGACCTCTGAAGGGCGAGCAGTACTTC
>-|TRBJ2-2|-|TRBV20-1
CSASRGSVSTGELFF
TGCAGTGCTAGTAGAGGGAGTGTTAGTACCGGGGAGCTGTTTTTT
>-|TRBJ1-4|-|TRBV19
CASSMIGSANEKLFF
TGTGCCAGTAGTATGATCGGTTCGGCTAATGAAAAACTGTTTTTT
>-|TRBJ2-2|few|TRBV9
CASSVVSGGGGELFF
TGTGCCAGCAGCGTAGTCTCTGGGGGCGGCGGGGAGCTGTTTTTT
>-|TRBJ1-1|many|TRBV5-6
CASSLVGLEAFF
TGTGCCAGCAGCTTGGTAGGGCTTGAAGCTTTCTTT
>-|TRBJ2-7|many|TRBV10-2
CASSERAGRPYEQYF
TGCGCCAGCAGTGAGAGGGCAGGGCGACCCTACGAGCAGTACTTC
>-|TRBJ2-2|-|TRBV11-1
CASSSGPPATGELFF
TGCGCCAGCAGTTCGGGGCCTCCTGCCACCGGGGAGCTGTTTTTT
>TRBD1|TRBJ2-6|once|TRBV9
CASSVGLEDRGYVLTF
TGTGCCAGCAGCGTAGGATTGGAGGACAGGGGTTACGTCCTGACTTTC
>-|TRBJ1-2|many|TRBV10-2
CASSERTGRNYGYTF
TGCGCCAGCAGTGAAAGAACAGGGAGAAACTATGGCTACACCTTC